What follows are 2 T cell receptor beta chains derived from one specimen sequenced in a study of blood T cell repertoires in COVID-19. The data were produced by immunoSEQ multiplex PCR, yet TCRdb's version contains in-frame clones alone and is incomplete. The table records about 220,000 clones, roughly 80% of them present only once. The sequenced sample consisted of peripheral blood. These receptors came from a woman in her twenties or thirties who had recovered from COVID-19.

The chain uses TRBV25-1 and TRBJ1-2; D may be TRBD1 (5 bases). The germline V gene has CDR1 MGHDK and CDR2 SYGVNS. The CDR3 length is 12 residues. Trimming stripped 7 bases from V and 6 bases from J, with 12 bases between. The DNA for the CDR3 is TGTGCCAGCATGAACAGGAGAGATGGCTACACCTTC. Residues: CASMNRRDGYTF.

This clone appeared a single time. The chain links TRBV4-2 to TRBJ2-3; D is perhaps TRBD2 (5 bases). The CDR3 loop spans 17 amino acids. V was pared by 0 bases and J by 1 base, with 14 bases between. CDR1 and CDR2 from the germline V gene are LGHNA and YNFKEQ. The CDR3 loop reads CASSQEKLPEGTDTQYF. For the CDR3, the DNA is TGTGCCAGCAGCCAAGAAAAACTCCCGGAGGGCACAGATACGCAGTATTTT.